The rows below give T cell receptor beta chains drawn from one sample of a study of cytomegalovirus exposure and HLA in healthy donors. Only in-frame clones appear in the TCRdb table, and some are missing; sequencing was by immunoSEQ multiplex PCR. This sample has approximately 100,000 clones, with around three quarters found just once. Sequencing was carried out using PBMCs. These receptors all stem from a female donor in good health and CMV-seropositive. Both conserved end residues are part of each CDR3. A D gene is named only where the DNA matches it firmly. Size is stated for part of the rows, as once, few or many counts, or as a class when the clone is expanded.

>NA|NA|TRBJ2-7|TRBV7-2
CASSLGAGPGYEQYF
TGTGCCAGCAGCTTAGGGGCGGGGCCAGGATACGAGCAGTACTTC
>NA|TRBD2|TRBJ2-1|TRBV7-9
CASSRKGLGRGFYNEQFF
TGTGCCAGCAGCCGAAAGGGATTGGGGCGGGGGTTCTACAATGAGCAGTTCTTC
>few|TRBD1|TRBJ2-7|TRBV4-1
CASSLQGGEQYF
TGTGCCAGCAGCTTACAGGGGGGCGAGCAGTACTTC
>NA|NA|TRBJ1-1|TRBV10-2
CASSVVMNTEAFF
TGCGCCAGCAGTGTAGTAATGAACACTGAAGCTTTCTTT
>NA|NA|TRBJ2-7|TRBV7-2
CASSLVLFEQYF
TGTGCCAGCAGCTTAGTACTATTCGAGCAGTACTTC
>NA|NA|TRBJ1-2|TRBV5-1
CPPGFGLKGRYGYTF
TGCCCTCCGGGATTCGGGCTCAAGGGCAGGTATGGCTACACCTTC
>NA|NA|TRBJ2-5|TRBV6-6
CASSTMETQYF
TGTGCCAGCAGTACTATGGAGACCCAGTACTTC
>NA|TRBD2|TRBJ2-1|TRBV6-5
CASSTTSGGSDEQFF
TGTGCCAGCAGCACGACTAGCGGGGGTTCGGATGAGCAGTTCTTC
>NA|NA|TRBJ1-4|TRBV7-6
CASSPRATNEKLFF
TGTGCCAGCAGCCCCCGCGCAACTAATGAAAAACTGTTTTTT
>NA|TRBD1|TRBJ1-1|TRBV5-1
CASILGETGGSTEAFF
TGCGCCAGCATCCTGGGGGAAACAGGGGGGTCCACTGAAGCTTTCTTT
>NA|NA|TRBJ1-3|TRBV4-2
CASSPTGNTIYF
TGTGCCAGCAGCCCCACTGGAAACACCATATATTTT
>NA|NA|TRBJ2-2|TRBV6-1
CASSAGHGGTGELFF
TGTGCCAGCAGCGCGGGACACGGGGGGACCGGGGAGCTGTTTTTT
>NA|NA|TRBJ2-3|TRBV15
CATSPDKSTDTQYF
TGTGCCACCAGTCCCGACAAAAGCACAGATACGCAGTATTTT
>NA|TRBD1|TRBJ2-7|TRBV5-6
CASSWGGQGPGYEQYF
TGTGCCAGCAGCTGGGGGGGACAGGGGCCCGGTTACGAGCAGTACTTC
>NA|NA|TRBJ1-2|TRBV19
CASSIVAGNNYGYTF
TGTGCCAGTAGTATAGTGGCAGGGAATAACTATGGCTACACCTTC
>NA|TRBD1|TRBJ2-1|TRBV7-8
CASSTQGETYNEQFF
TGTGCCAGCAGCACGCAGGGGGAGACGTACAATGAGCAGTTCTTC
>NA|NA|TRBJ1-1|TRBV6-5
CASTLAGEAFF
TGTGCCAGCACCCTAGCAGGAGAAGCTTTCTTT
>NA|TRBD2|TRBJ2-5|TRBV7-7
CASSYSLREGRETQYF
TGTGCCAGCAGCTACTCCCTGAGGGAGGGCCGGGAGACCCAGTACTTC
>NA|NA|TRBJ2-6|TRBV7-9
CASSELRGGGGSGANVLTF
TGTGCCAGCAGCGAACTTAGGGGGGGAGGGGGTTCTGGGGCCAACGTCCTGACTTTC
>NA|TRBD2|TRBJ2-2|TRBV7-9
CSSSSLAGPTGELFF
TGTTCCAGCAGCTCCCTAGCGGGACCCACCGGGGAGCTGTTTTTT
>once|TRBD1|TRBJ2-2|TRBV2
CASSDRDRANTNTGELFF
TGTGCCAGCAGTGATCGGGACAGGGCTAATACCAACACCGGGGAGCTGTTTTTT
>once|TRBD1|TRBJ1-1|TRBV6-5
CASRRDRTNTEAFF
TGTGCCAGCAGACGGGACAGGACAAACACTGAAGCTTTCTTT
>NA|NA|TRBJ2-3|TRBV29-1
CSVEGTPNTQYF
TGCAGCGTTGAGGGGACTCCCAATACGCAGTATTTT
>NA|TRBD2|TRBJ2-3|TRBV4-3
CASSLSKTGGSTDTQYF
TGCGCCAGCAGCCTCTCCAAAACCGGGGGGAGCACAGATACGCAGTATTTT
>NA|NA|TRBJ2-3|TRBV10-3
CAISGVTDTQYF
TGTGCCATCTCAGGGGTAACAGATACGCAGTATTTT
>NA|TRBD1|TRBJ1-3|TRBV18
CASSPRTGSGNTIYF
TGTGCCAGCTCACCACGGACAGGCTCTGGAAACACCATATATTTT
>NA|TRBD2|TRBJ2-7|TRBV7-7
CASSLVGLAGGTSYEQYF
TGTGCCAGCAGCTTAGTGGGGCTAGCGGGAGGTACCTCCTACGAGCAGTACTTC
>NA|NA|TRBJ1-3|TRBV4-2
CASSLAGVENTIYF
TGTGCCAGCAGCCTTGCAGGGGTTGAAAACACCATATATTTT
>NA|NA|TRBJ2-1|TRBV5-4
CASSLVGGGGGWQFF
TGTGCCAGCAGCTTGGTGGGCGGGGGCGGAGGGTGGCAGTTCTTC